This T cell receptor (beta chain) comes out of a study of T cells in Graves' hyperthyroidism and ophthalmopathy. TCR beta CDR3 sequences were amplified from RNA transcripts. HTBI primers were employed in a first-round RT-PCR of the TCR CDR3. TCRdb used MiXCR to reprocess the multiplex PCR reads, holding one entry per CDR3 protein. Of roughly 650,000 distinct CDR3 sequences listed, roughly 16% are singletons. A word on this clonotype: Its antigen is unknown.

Findings of the study overall: Ophthalmopathy prediction by the model preceded onset by a median about 6.3 months.

Unmatched junction bases numbered 6, after V lost 3 bases and J lost 4 bases. This CDR3 is built from 15 residues. The germline V gene encodes CDR1 LNHDA and CDR2 SQIVND (reference sequence). Exclusion followed for patients with uncontrolled infection, other autoimmune disease, pregnancy or lactation. This sample holds PBMCs from approximately 10 ml fresh peripheral blood. The rearrangement links TRBV19 to TRBJ1-2; TRBD1 aligns across 9 bases. The sample taken for sequencing was blood. This clonotype originated in a woman between 35 and 50 years old with Graves' ophthalmopathy. Here the CDR3 DNA reads TGTGCCAGTAGTATTTTGACAGGGGGAGGCTATGGCTACACCTTC. This sequence encodes CASSILTGGGYGYTF.